This T cell receptor beta chain stems from a study of T-cell reconstitution after alpha-beta-depleted transplantation in children. Unique molecular identifiers were used to barcode this TCRbeta library. TCRdb reanalysed the PCR reads using MiXCR and keeps one entry per CDR3 protein. Among around 670,000 distinct CDR3 sequences listed, around 13% were seen once. Notes on the study in general: Some patients' high day-60 TCRbeta diversity was traced to surviving recipient T cells and thymic progenitors. Roughly two months post-transplant, alpha-beta T cells reportedly originated from several hundred graft clones that had expanded.

This clonotype was detected many times. As yet, its antigen is unknown. The material sequenced was PBMCs, taken before TCRalphabeta/CD19-depleted stem cell transplant. The source is a girl aged 2-9 years with congenital amegakaryocytic thrombocytopenia, due to receive a stem cell transplant.

The CDR3 region is CSARDPLAGELNEQFF. For the CDR3, the DNA is TGCAGTGCTAGAGACCCTCTAGCGGGAGAGCTCAATGAGCAGTTCTTC. The chain recombines TRBV20-1 with TRBJ2-1; TRBD2 matches at 10 bases. CDR3 length: 16 amino acids. V lost 0 bases to trimming and J lost 6 bases; unmatched junction nucleotides: 8. The germline CDR1 and CDR2 sequences are DFQATT and SNEGSKA (reference sequence).